These T cell receptor beta chains were read from a single sample in a study of CD8 T cells in Susac syndrome. TCRdb reprocessed the immunoSEQ multiplex PCR reads with MiXCR, giving one entry per CDR3 protein. This table holds about 130,000 distinct CDR3 sequences, around 94% found once. The sample consisted of CD4+ T cells from PBMCs. The receptor source for this set is a human donor with multiple sclerosis. The CDR3 runs from the conserved cysteine through the conserved F or W. The order of the fields is D gene, V gene, J gene, clone size, CDR3 DNA, CDR3 protein. The D gene is left open where the match is weak. Clone sizes are given selectively: once, few, many, or a class where the clone is expanded.

D: -; V: TRBV12-3/TRBV12-4; J: TRBJ2-6; size: once; DNA: TGTGCCAGCAGTTTGAAGGGCTCTGGGGCCAACGTCCTGACTTTC; CDR3: CASSLKGSGANVLTF
D: -; V: TRBV20-1; J: TRBJ1-4; size: -; DNA: TGCAGTGCGTGGCGACGGGACAAAGGAAAACTGTTTTTT; CDR3: CSAWRRDKGKLFF
D: TRBD1; V: TRBV5-1; J: TRBJ1-2; size: few; DNA: TGTGCCAGTAGTCTCGGACAGGGAGCTAACTATGGCTACACCTTC; CDR3: CASSLGQGANYGYTF
D: -; V: TRBV19; J: TRBJ2-4; size: -; DNA: TGTGCCAGCAAGGGGTTGGCAAAAAACATTCAGTACTTC; CDR3: CASKGLAKNIQYF
D: -; V: TRBV9; J: TRBJ2-7; size: -; DNA: TGTGCCAGCAGCGTTGGGGGGAGCTACGAGCAGTACTTC; CDR3: CASSVGGSYEQYF
D: -; V: TRBV5-1; J: TRBJ1-1; size: -; DNA: TGCGCCAGCAGGAGGGTAGGGAACACTGAAGCTTTCTTT; CDR3: CASRRVGNTEAFF
D: -; V: TRBV2; J: TRBJ2-3; size: -; DNA: TGTGCCAGCAGCGGAGCACAGGGTGCGCAGTATTTT; CDR3: CASSGAQGAQYF
D: TRBD2; V: TRBV29-1; J: TRBJ2-7; size: -; DNA: TGCAGCGTTGAGGCGGGGGTCTCCTACGAGCAGTACTTC; CDR3: CSVEAGVSYEQYF
D: -; V: TRBV4-3; J: TRBJ2-5; size: -; DNA: TGCGCCAGCAGCCAGGACCAAAACCGAGAGACCCAGTACTTC; CDR3: CASSQDQNRETQYF
D: -; V: TRBV12-3/TRBV12-4; J: TRBJ1-2; size: -; DNA: TGTGCCAGCAGCCCACTTGGCTCCAGGGCTGGAGGCTACACCTTC; CDR3: CASSPLGSRAGGYTF
D: -; V: TRBV30; J: TRBJ2-6; size: -; DNA: TGTGCCTGGAGTGTATGGGGCTTAGGGGGCTCTGGGGCCAACGTCCTGACTTTC; CDR3: CAWSVWGLGGSGANVLTF
D: TRBD2; V: TRBV7-9; J: TRBJ2-1; size: -; DNA: TGTGCCAGCAGCCTGCGTGGTAGCGGGAGTTCCAATGAGCAGTTCTTC; CDR3: CASSLRGSGSSNEQFF
D: TRBD1; V: TRBV5-4; J: TRBJ1-3; size: -; DNA: TGTGCCAGCAGCCGGACAGGGGAAAACACCATATATTTT; CDR3: CASSRTGENTIYF